The clone carrying this T cell receptor beta chain was recorded many times. Its specificity is unknown. Germline V gene lookup returns CDR1 DFQATT and CDR2 SNEGSKA (reference sequence). V was pared by 1 base and J by 5 bases, with 5 bases between. The CDR3 covers 11 residues. The sample is drawn from a study of T-cell reconstitution after alpha-beta-depleted transplantation in children. Unique molecular identifiers were used in preparing the TCRbeta library. TCRdb called the PCR reads again in MiXCR, with one record for every CDR3 protein. The table records roughly 280,000 distinct CDR3 sequences, around a tenth of them present only once. General study points: Among T cells one year after transplant, newly produced cells accounted for most counts and diversity.

V usage is TRBV20-1 and J usage is TRBJ1-1; D gene ambiguous. Sequences were derived from peripheral blood, sampled 180 days after TCRalphabeta/CD19-depleted stem cell transplant. The sequence was collected from a male patient aged 2 to 10 who had a stem cell transplant for chronic granulomatous disease, so the T cells may come from the graft donor. CDR3 in DNA: TGCAGTGCTAGAGGTCTAACTGAAGCTTTCTTT. Its translation is CSARGLTEAFF.